These 8 T cell receptor beta chains were sequenced from one sample in a study of T cell responses to AZD1222 COVID-19 vaccine. Clones were read by immunoSEQ multiplex PCR, and TCRdb kept only the in-frame ones, dropping some. The sample lists 80,000 to 100,000 clones, roughly 87% seen once, with roughly 6% in the top ten. The starting material was peripheral blood, obtained on day 0 of AZD1222 vaccination. The source is an adult in good health.

The chain carries TRBV5-4 and TRBJ1-2; D not certain. Germline values: CDR1 SGHNT, CDR2 YYREEE (reference sequence). Trimming cost V 5 bases and J 5 bases, with 13 bases left between them. The CDR3 is made up of 13 amino acids. The CDR3, as DNA: TGTGCCAGCAGTCGAAACCCTGGTTATGGCTACACCTTC. Translating gives CASSRNPGYGYTF.

The genes are TRBV10-3 and TRBJ1-3; D unresolved. The germline CDR1 and CDR2 sequences are ENHRY and SYGVKD. The CDR3 consists of 15 residues. The germline V and J ends were trimmed by 6 bases and 0 bases, with 12 bases remaining between them. CDR3 region: CAISISGSSGNTIYF. As DNA, the CDR3 is TGTGCCATCAGCATAAGTGGCAGCTCTGGAAACACCATATATTTT.

This chain connects TRBV6-1 to TRBJ2-7; tentative D call: TRBD2 (5 bases). This CDR3 is 13 amino acids long. V lost 9 bases to trimming and J lost 2 bases, with 14 bases between them. Germline V gene lookup returns CDR1 MNHNS and CDR2 SASEGT. The CDR3 reads CASSSSGPYEQYF. For the CDR3, the DNA is TGTGCCAGTTCTTCAAGCGGCCCCTACGAGCAGTACTTC.

The chain carries TRBV27 and TRBJ1-5, with D perhaps TRBD1 (6 bases). The V end was cut by 5 bases, the J end by 3 bases, with 14 bases between. Germline CDR1 and CDR2: MNHEY and SMNVEV (reference sequence). The CDR3 loop spans 15 amino acids. The CDR3 region has the DNA TGTGCCAGCAGTCCCCGAACAGGGTTCAATCAGCCCCAGCATTTT. Protein: CASSPRTGFNQPQHF.

The rearrangement links TRBV4-2 to TRBJ1-1; no clear D. Germline CDR1 is LGHNA and CDR2 is YNFKEQ. Trimming stripped 2 bases from V and 1 base from J, with 11 bases between. CDR3 length equals 15 residues. Here the CDR3 DNA reads TGTGCCAGCAGCCAATCAATCCGAGAGAACACTGAAGCTTTCTTT. It translates to CASSQSIRENTEAFF.

In the case of this clone: The junction does not match germline at one end; this may be a read error. V and J are TRBV7-7 and TRBJ1-3; TRBD1 agrees at 9 bases. The CDR3 is 16 amino acids. Germline lookup yields CDR1 SSHAT and CDR2 FNYEAQ (reference sequence). CDR3 sequence: CASSLDRGDTGNTIYF. The CDR3 DNA reads TGTGCTAGCAGCTTAGACAGGGGGGATACGGGAAACACCATATATTTT.

This chain uses TRBV6-1 with TRBJ2-5; 7 nucleotides align to TRBD2. V gave up 2 bases and J gave up 3 bases; unmatched junction bases: 6. Germline V lookup: CDR1 MNHNS, CDR2 SASEGT. The CDR3 loop spans 15 amino acids. In nucleotides, the CDR3 is TGTGCCAGCAGTGAAACGCTAGCGGCAAAAGAGACCCAGTACTTC. It encodes CASSETLAAKETQYF.

V usage is TRBV20-1 and J usage is TRBJ2-3; D possibly matches TRBD1 or TRBD2 (5 bases each). Germline CDR1 is DFQATT and CDR2 is SNEGSKA (reference sequence). This CDR3 has 15 residues. Trimming pared 3 bases from V and 1 base from J, leaving 14 bases between. CDR3 DNA: TGCAGTGCTAGTGGACTTGAAGGGGGCACAGATACGCAGTATTTT. Residues: CSASGLEGGTDTQYF.